In its sample, the clone carrying this T cell receptor beta chain was seen a few times. What it recognizes is unknown. Germline V gene data show CDR1 as SGHTA and CDR2 as FQGTGA. The CDR3 loop spans 16 amino acids. Unmatched junction bases numbered 8, after V lost 1 base and J lost 7 bases. Each sample provided at least 5.5 micrograms of extracted total RNA. The sample belongs to a study of blood T cells in healthy people across ages. The study, taken as a whole, reports: Both higher diversity and more naive CD4+ cells marked long-lived donors when set against aged donors.

Primers used in a second PCR of about 6 to 11 cycles were a sample-barcoded 5' primer and a J-beta primer mix. TCRdb used MiXCR to reprocess the 5' RACE reads, holding one entry per CDR3 protein. The sample consists of 800,000 to 1,000,000 distinct CDR3 sequences, around 48% of them appearing once. Sequenced material: blood. This sequence joins TRBV7-3 and TRBJ2-1; 9 bases are a match to TRBD2. This clonotype was sampled from a man aged 25-45 years in good health. The CDR3, as DNA: TGTGCCAGCAGCTTAATGTATGCGGGGGGGCCAAATGAGCAGTTCTTC. Its translation is CASSLMYAGGPNEQFF.